Sequencing of this TCR beta chain was carried out in a study of cytomegalovirus exposure and HLA in healthy donors. Overall study findings and caveats: A later analysis, which compared TCR beta chains of equal frequency, found the HLA-associated ones more clonally expanded.

As concerns this clone: The antigen remains unidentified.

Researchers ran the PCR with 60 Vbeta and 13 Jbeta primers. Measured with immunoSEQ multiplex PCR; TCRdb has only the in-frame clones, and not every one. This sample has 200,000 or so clones, with more than 60% found just once. This clonotype was sampled from a woman aged 25 to 39 in good health and CMV-seropositive. The sequencing input was PBMCs.

In DNA, the CDR3 is TGTGCCAGCAGTGAATCTGCCCTTCGGGAAAAACTGTTTTTT. This codes for CASSESALREKLFF. This sequence joins TRBV2 and TRBJ1-4; D uncertain. The CDR3 is made up of 14 amino acids. CDR1 and CDR2 (germline): SNHLY, FYNNEI. V lost 2 bases and J lost 8, with 12 bases in between.